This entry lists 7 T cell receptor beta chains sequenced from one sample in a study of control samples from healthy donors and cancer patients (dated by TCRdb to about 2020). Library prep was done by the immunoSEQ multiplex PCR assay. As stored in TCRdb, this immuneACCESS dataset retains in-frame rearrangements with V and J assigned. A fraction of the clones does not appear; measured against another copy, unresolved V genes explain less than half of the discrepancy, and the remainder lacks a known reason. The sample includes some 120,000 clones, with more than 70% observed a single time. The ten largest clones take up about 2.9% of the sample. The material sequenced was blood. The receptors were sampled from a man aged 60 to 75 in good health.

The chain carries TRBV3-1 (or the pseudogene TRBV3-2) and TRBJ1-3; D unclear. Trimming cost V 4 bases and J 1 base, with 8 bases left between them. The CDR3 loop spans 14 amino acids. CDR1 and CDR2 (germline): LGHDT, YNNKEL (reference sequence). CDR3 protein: CASSPGASGNTIYF. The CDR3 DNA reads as TGTGCCAGCAGCCCGGGAGCTTCTGGAAACACCATATATTTT.

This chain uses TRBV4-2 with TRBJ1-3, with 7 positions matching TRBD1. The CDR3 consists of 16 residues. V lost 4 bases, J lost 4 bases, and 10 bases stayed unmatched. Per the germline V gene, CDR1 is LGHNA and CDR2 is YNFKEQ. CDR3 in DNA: TGTGCCAGCAGCCTCCGGGACAGCGTCGTGGGAAACACCATATATTTT. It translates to CASSLRDSVVGNTIYF.

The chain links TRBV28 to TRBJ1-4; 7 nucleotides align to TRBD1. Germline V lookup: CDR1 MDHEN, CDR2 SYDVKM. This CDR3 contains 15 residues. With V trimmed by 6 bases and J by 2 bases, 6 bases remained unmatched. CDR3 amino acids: CASRSPTGTNEKLFF. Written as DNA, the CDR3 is TGTGCCAGCAGATCCCCGACAGGGACTAATGAAAAACTGTTTTTT.

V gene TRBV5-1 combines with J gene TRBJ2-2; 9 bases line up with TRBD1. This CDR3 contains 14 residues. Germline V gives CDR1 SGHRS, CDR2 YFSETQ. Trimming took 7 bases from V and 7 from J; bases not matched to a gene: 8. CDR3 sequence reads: CASFHGTGIGELFF. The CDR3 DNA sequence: TGCGCCAGCTTTCATGGGACAGGGATCGGGGAGCTGTTTTTT.

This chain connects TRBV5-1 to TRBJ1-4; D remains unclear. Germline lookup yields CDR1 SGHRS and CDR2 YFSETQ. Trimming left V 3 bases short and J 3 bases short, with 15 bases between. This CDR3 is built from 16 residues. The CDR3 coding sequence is TGCGCCAGCAGCTCCCTACCTTCTATGTCTAATGAAAAACTGTTTTTT. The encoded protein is CASSSLPSMSNEKLFF.

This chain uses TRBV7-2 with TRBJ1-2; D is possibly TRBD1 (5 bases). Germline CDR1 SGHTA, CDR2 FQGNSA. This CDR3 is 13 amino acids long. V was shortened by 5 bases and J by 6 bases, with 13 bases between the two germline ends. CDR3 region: CASSPDKVNGYTF. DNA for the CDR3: TGTGCCAGCAGCCCGGACAAAGTCAATGGCTACACCTTC.

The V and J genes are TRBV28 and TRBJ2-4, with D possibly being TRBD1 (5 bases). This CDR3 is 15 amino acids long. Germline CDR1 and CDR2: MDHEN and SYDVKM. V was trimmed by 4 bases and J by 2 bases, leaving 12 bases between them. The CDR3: CASSSAGISKNIQYF. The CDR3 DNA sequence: TGTGCCAGCAGTTCGGCAGGGATCTCCAAAAACATTCAGTACTTC.